This TCR beta chain emerged from a study of blood T cell repertoires in COVID-19. For the study at large: COVID-19 samples, acute and convalescent, were from the United States, Italy and Spain.

Germline V gene sequence: CDR1 MNHEY, CDR2 SMNVEV (reference sequence). The CDR3 is 16 amino acids. The V and J ends lost 0 bases and 5 bases respectively, with 16 bases between them. Seattle's enrolled individuals joined amid active infection and were then monitored longitudinally. Original methodology: Amplification from reference gene primers served as the basis for estimated nucleated cell counts. Assay used: immunoSEQ multiplex PCR; TCRdb lists only in-frame clones, some missing. V and J calls plus clone size are reproduced from that table; the DNA served to infer D and trimming. The top ten hold over 10% of the sample, which has 150,000 to 180,000 clones, around 83% seen once.

The chain employs TRBV27 and TRBJ2-5, with TRBD1 as a possible D gene (5 bases). What was sequenced was peripheral blood. The receptor was isolated from a woman in her sixties with COVID-19, enrolled during active disease. CDR3 loop: CASSLSWTHREETQYF. In nucleotides, the CDR3 is TGTGCCAGCAGTTTATCTTGGACACACCGTGAGGAGACCCAGTACTTC.